This is a list of T cell receptor beta chains from one sample in a study of Graves' ophthalmopathy and Graves' hyperthyroidism. TCRdb re-analysed the multiplex PCR reads in MiXCR, keeping a single row per CDR3 protein. The sample includes about 380,000 distinct CDR3 sequences, approximately 15% seen only once; the top ten take 7%. Source material: peripheral blood. The receptors were gathered from a young woman with stable Graves' hyperthyroidism. Both conserved end residues are part of each CDR3. Each record gives: clone size, J gene, D gene, V gene, CDR3 protein, CDR3 DNA. A D gene is named only where the DNA matches it firmly. A clone size is listed for some rows: how often the clone was seen (once, few, many), or a class if it is expanded.

abundance: few
j_gene: TRBJ2-7
d_gene: NA
v_gene: TRBV4-1
CDR3aa: CASSRLLGLLSSYEQYF
CDR3nt: TGCGCCAGCAGCCGCTTGCTAGGGCTCCTCTCCTCCTACGAGCAGTACTTC

abundance: many
j_gene: TRBJ2-7
d_gene: TRBD2
v_gene: TRBV2
CDR3aa: CASSERGGKYEQYF
CDR3nt: TGTGCCAGCAGTGAGCGGGGGGGCAAATACGAGCAGTACTTC

abundance: many
j_gene: TRBJ1-1
d_gene: NA
v_gene: TRBV5-1
CDR3aa: CASSSVDGDTEAFF
CDR3nt: TGCGCCAGCAGCTCCGTGGACGGTGACACTGAAGCTTTCTTT

abundance: many
j_gene: TRBJ1-5
d_gene: NA
v_gene: TRBV28
CDR3aa: CASSDTGRGEPQHF
CDR3nt: TGTGCCAGCAGCGATACAGGTCGAGGGGAGCCCCAGCATTTT

abundance: many
j_gene: TRBJ2-7
d_gene: TRBD1
v_gene: TRBV12-3/TRBV12-4
CDR3aa: CASSLMDRAYEQYF
CDR3nt: TGTGCCAGCAGTTTAATGGACAGGGCCTACGAGCAGTACTTC

abundance: many
j_gene: TRBJ1-1
d_gene: NA
v_gene: TRBV19
CDR3aa: CASSNHQELNTEAFF
CDR3nt: TGTGCCAGTAGTAATCATCAGGAGCTGAACACTGAAGCTTTCTTT

abundance: NA
j_gene: TRBJ2-5
d_gene: NA
v_gene: TRBV7-2
CDR3aa: CASSLGPAEETQYF
CDR3nt: TGTGCCAGCAGCTTAGGCCCAGCTGAAGAGACCCAGTACTTC

abundance: many
j_gene: TRBJ2-7
d_gene: NA
v_gene: TRBV6-2/TRBV6-3
CDR3aa: CASTSLGEQYF
CDR3nt: TGTGCCAGCACCTCCTTAGGAGAGCAGTACTTC

abundance: many
j_gene: TRBJ2-5
d_gene: NA
v_gene: TRBV6-2/TRBV6-3
CDR3aa: CASSYFGGETQYF
CDR3nt: TGTGCCAGCAGTTACTTTGGGGGGGAGACCCAGTACTTC

abundance: many
j_gene: TRBJ2-5
d_gene: NA
v_gene: TRBV5-1
CDR3aa: CASSPGTVETQYF
CDR3nt: TGCGCCAGCAGCCCAGGGACGGTCGAGACCCAGTACTTC

abundance: few
j_gene: TRBJ2-2
d_gene: TRBD2
v_gene: TRBV12-3/TRBV12-4
CDR3aa: CASSFFRTRNTGELFF
CDR3nt: TGTGCCAGCAGTTTCTTTAGGACTAGGAACACCGGGGAGCTGTTTTTT

abundance: NA
j_gene: TRBJ1-2
d_gene: NA
v_gene: TRBV12-3/TRBV12-4
CDR3aa: CASEVGAYGYTF
CDR3nt: TGTGCCAGCGAAGTGGGGGCCTATGGCTACACCTTC

abundance: many
j_gene: TRBJ1-5
d_gene: NA
v_gene: TRBV6-1
CDR3aa: CASSDSNPNQPQHF
CDR3nt: TGTGCCAGCAGTGACAGTAACCCTAATCAGCCCCAGCATTTT

abundance: NA
j_gene: TRBJ2-7
d_gene: TRBD1
v_gene: TRBV5-1
CDR3aa: CASSYGTDFLRVQYF
CDR3nt: TGCGCCAGCAGCTATGGGACAGACTTTCTACGTGTGCAGTACTTC

abundance: many
j_gene: TRBJ1-1
d_gene: NA
v_gene: TRBV20-1
CDR3aa: CSATNPMNTEAFF
CDR3nt: TGCAGTGCAACGAACCCTATGAACACTGAAGCTTTCTTT

abundance: few
j_gene: TRBJ2-2
d_gene: NA
v_gene: TRBV11-3
CDR3aa: CASSSRETGELFF
CDR3nt: TGTGCCAGCAGCTCAAGGGAAACCGGGGAGCTGTTTTTT

abundance: few
j_gene: TRBJ2-7
d_gene: NA
v_gene: TRBV30
CDR3aa: CAWRQVGGYEQYF
CDR3nt: TGTGCCTGGAGACAGGTCGGGGGCTACGAGCAGTACTTC

abundance: many
j_gene: TRBJ1-2
d_gene: NA
v_gene: TRBV12-5
CDR3aa: CASGSAHGYTF
CDR3nt: TGTGCTAGTGGTTCGGCCCATGGCTACACCTTC

abundance: many
j_gene: TRBJ2-4
d_gene: NA
v_gene: TRBV6-1
CDR3aa: CASSDLGNIQYF
CDR3nt: TGTGCCAGCAGTGACTTAGGAAACATTCAGTACTTC

abundance: NA
j_gene: TRBJ1-2
d_gene: TRBD1
v_gene: TRBV15
CDR3aa: CATSRGQGGSNYGYTF
CDR3nt: TGTGCCACCAGCAGAGGACAGGGAGGAAGCAACTATGGCTACACCTTC